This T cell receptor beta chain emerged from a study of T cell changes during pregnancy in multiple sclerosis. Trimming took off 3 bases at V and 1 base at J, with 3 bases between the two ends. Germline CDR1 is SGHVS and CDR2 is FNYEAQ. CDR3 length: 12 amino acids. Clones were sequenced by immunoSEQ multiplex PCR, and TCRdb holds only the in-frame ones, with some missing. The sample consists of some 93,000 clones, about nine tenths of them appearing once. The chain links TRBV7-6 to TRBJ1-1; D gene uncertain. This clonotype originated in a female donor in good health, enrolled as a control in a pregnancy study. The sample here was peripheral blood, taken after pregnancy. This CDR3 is CASSFGNTEAFF. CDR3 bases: TGTGCCAGCAGCTTCGGGAACACTGAAGCTTTCTTT. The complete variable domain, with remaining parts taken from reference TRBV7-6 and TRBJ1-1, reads GAGVSQSPRYKVTKRGQDVALRCDPISGHVSLYWYRQALGQGPEFLTYFNYEAQQDKSGLPNDRFSAERPEGSISTLTIQRTEQRDSAMYRCASSFGNTEAFFGQGTRLTVV.